This T cell receptor beta chain was captured by sequencing in a study of identifying expanded T cells in peripheral blood (dated by TCRdb to the late 2010s). Background on the whole study: Four technical replicates, made by sequencing separate aliquots from the same pool of genomic DNA, were compared pairwise. Points the paper makes about the study in general: The binomial model flagged around 1.3 differentially abundant clones between technical replicates, compared with around 15 over about 2 weeks and 19 over around four weeks. The authors expected biological variance in healthy repertoires might increase further over much longer intervals such as months to years. For all healthy donors, the variance in clone template counts between approximately two-week samples rose significantly as total template count increased. Both the number of clones called differentially abundant and the false-positive rate were significantly reduced by the beta-binomial model across all healthy-donor time intervals.

The immunoSEQ Assay, which uses bias-controlled multiplex PCR amplification of genomic DNA, was used to profile TCRbeta CDR3 regions. The paper's processing steps were these. To quantify the absolute abundance of each unique TCRbeta CDR3 region, the sequences were collapsed and filtered. Differential abundance was assessed using a binomial (Fisher-equivalent) model and a beta-binomial model in which time-dependent variance fitted from healthy donors was added. Any clone with fewer than 5 combined templates was excluded, and a clone was called differentially abundant if its Benjamini-Hochberg FDR was below 0.01. Beta-binomial variance was modeled as a function of total template count across the two samples using the form v = (b*log(k)+a)^2. TCRdb carries this immuneACCESS record with in-frame sequences only. Its versions omit some clonotypes, under half of them owing to an unresolved V gene in the studies checked, with the rest unexplained. V and J calls plus clone size are reproduced from that table; the DNA served to infer D and trimming. The sample table lists some 120,000 clones, approximately 80% of them with a count of one. The biggest ten clones account for approximately 3% of the sample.

No immune events, such as infections, were documented for the healthy donors during the collection period. Blood repertoires from healthy donors were used as a training cohort for calibrating time-dependent variance in a beta-binomial model of differential abundance of T-cell clones. The training cohort included 10 or so healthy donors, of whom 3 were female and 7 were male. Donor ages ranged from about 29 to 65 years, with an average of approximately 43 years. Whole blood was collected from each healthy donor at three time points spaced 2 to 3 weeks apart and obtained from a commercial supplier. For immunosequencing, genomic DNA was extracted from whole blood that had not been sorted. From a lookup of the germline V gene, CDR1 and CDR2 are SGHRS and YFSETQ. The junction carries 16 bases between V and J, which are trimmed by 5 bases and 5 bases respectively. The CDR3 goes from the cysteine to the phenylalanine over 14 residues. Kept here is only the CDR3 DNA, which spans 42 bases and is read in frame from base 1.

Comments on this clone: Its antigen is not yet known. There are no base qualities to consult, and no much larger clone falls within one base.

The chain is made from TRBV5-1 and TRBJ2-5; the D call is possibly TRBD1 or TRBD2, each sharing 5 bases. This receptor was obtained from a person aged 18 to 75 in good health. Sequenced sample: blood. The sequenced DNA: TGCGCCAGCAGTCCCGGGGCCCACGGGGAGACCCAGTACTTC. It encodes CASSPGAHGETQYF.